Listed here is a single TCR beta chain. There are a few counts of this clonotype. Its antigen remains unidentified. Base qualities were left out, and no much larger clone turns up one base away. The sample originates from a study of Graves' ophthalmopathy and Graves' hyperthyroidism (dated by TCRdb to between 2018 and 2020). Some background on the complete study: Stable hyperthyroidism was defined as no progression to ophthalmopathy within 18 months of follow-up. After sampling, hyperthyroidism patients received methimazole starting at 30 mg daily, and ophthalmopathy patients received high-dose intravenous methylprednisolone. The study used signatures of the TCR beta repertoire to tell Graves' ophthalmopathy apart from Graves' hyperthyroidism and to predict which patients would progress to ophthalmopathy. To explore V-J signatures that separate ophthalmopathy from hyperthyroidism, a discovery set of around 97 patients was enrolled, consisting of 40 to 45 with ophthalmopathy and around 57 with stable hyperthyroidism. In total, 120 to 150 blood samples were TCR-sequenced: some 40 ophthalmopathy, some 75 hyperthyroidism and about 17 hyperthyroidism-to-ophthalmopathy patients. T-cell repertoires of thyroid tissue and blood were compared in 5 or 6 hyperthyroidism patients. The independent validation cohort included some 19 hyperthyroidism patients plus 17 patients who later progressed from hyperthyroidism to ophthalmopathy.

The hyperthyroidism patients were 18 to 65 years old and newly diagnosed, with a disease duration of less than 2 months. Patients with other autoimmune diseases, uncontrolled infections, pregnancy or lactation were excluded. Clinical symptoms, serum thyroxine, TRAb, thyroid ultrasound and orbital computed tomography formed the basis of the diagnosis. Total RNA was extracted with Trizol reagent and quality-checked on an Agilent 2100 Bioanalyzer. The study at large found these results: In validation, the model predicted ophthalmopathy progression with more than 55% sensitivity and approximately 75% specificity; about a dozen predicted patients were CT-confirmed with GO in a median of about 7.1 months. No statistical method was used to predetermine the sample size, and group allocation was not hidden from the investigators. Most expanded thyroid clonotypes with frequency above 0.001 were also detected in blood, suggesting blood repertoires may reflect the thyroid immune response. Ophthalmopathy was separated from stable hyperthyroidism by the 13-signature model with 85% to 90% sensitivity and about 83% specificity in cross-validation and with 80%/75% in the test set.

For repertoire sequencing, TCR beta CDR3 regions were amplified from RNA transcripts. HTBI primers and the Qiagen OneStep RT-PCR kit were used in a first-round RT-PCR, which was followed by a second-round multiplex PCR, size selection and purification. Libraries were sequenced paired-end with 100 bp reads on an Illumina HiSeq2000. As for the original processing: SOAPnuke was used for read processing, and reads with adapters, uncalled bases, a mean Phred below 15, or no exact constant-primer or identifier match were discarded. High-quality paired reads were merged with COPE v1.2.5. Clonotypes were defined as unique nucleotide sequences and were aligned to IMGT TRB V, D and J references using MiTCR v1.1. Analysis was restricted to V-J combinations with a frequency above 0.0001, which covered roughly 99% of repertoires. For each V-J combination, a TCR clonal expansion and chaos score was defined as F50 clonal expansion divided by the chaos observed in the TCRdist matrix. Welch's t-statistics and random forest were used to narrow the features down to more than 10 V-J combinations, which were then fed into a naive Bayes classifier. Thyroid-blood repertoire similarity was quantified with the Morisita-Horn index. TCRdb reanalyzed the raw reads on its own, using fastp at Q25 for trimming and MiXCR for clone calling, and kept in-frame beta chains. Identical CDR3 protein sequences are pooled into one entry, listed with their most common genes and DNA. These V and J calls rely on TCRdb rather than the paper's analysis. The sample includes approximately 1.2 million distinct CDR3 sequences, with approximately 35% observed a single time. 11% of the sample comes from the top ten.

Material for sequencing was peripheral blood or thyroid tissue (not recorded which). The origin of this receptor is an adult man with Graves' hyperthyroidism.

The CDR3 here reads CASSDGTVNNSPLHF. The nucleotides are TGTGCCAGCAGCGACGGGACGGTCAATAATTCACCCCTCCACTTT. Rearrangement joined TRBV10-3 to TRBJ1-6, with a tentative D gene TRBD1 over 5 matching bases. For CDR1 and CDR2, the germline V gene lists ENHRY and SYGVKD. V loses 10 bases of germline sequence and J loses 5 bases, and the interval between the two ends is 18 bases. The CDR3, from cysteine to phenylalanine, totals 15 residues. Left in the record is the CDR3 DNA by itself, 45 bases read in frame from the first base.